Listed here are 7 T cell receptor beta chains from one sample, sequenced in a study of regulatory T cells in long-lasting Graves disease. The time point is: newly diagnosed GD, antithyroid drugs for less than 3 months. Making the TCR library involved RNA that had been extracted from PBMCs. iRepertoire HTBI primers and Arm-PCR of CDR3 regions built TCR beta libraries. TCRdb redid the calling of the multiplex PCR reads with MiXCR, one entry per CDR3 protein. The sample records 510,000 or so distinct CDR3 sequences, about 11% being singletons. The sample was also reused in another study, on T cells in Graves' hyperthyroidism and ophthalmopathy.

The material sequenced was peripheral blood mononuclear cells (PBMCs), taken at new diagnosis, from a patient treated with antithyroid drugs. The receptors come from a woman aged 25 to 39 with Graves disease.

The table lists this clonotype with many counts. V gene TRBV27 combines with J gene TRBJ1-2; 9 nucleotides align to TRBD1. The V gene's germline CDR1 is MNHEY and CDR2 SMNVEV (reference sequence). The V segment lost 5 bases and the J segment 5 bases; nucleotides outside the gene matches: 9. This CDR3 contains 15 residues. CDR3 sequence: CASSPRTGVGYGYTF. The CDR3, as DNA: TGTGCCAGCAGTCCGCGGACAGGGGTCGGGTATGGCTACACCTTC.

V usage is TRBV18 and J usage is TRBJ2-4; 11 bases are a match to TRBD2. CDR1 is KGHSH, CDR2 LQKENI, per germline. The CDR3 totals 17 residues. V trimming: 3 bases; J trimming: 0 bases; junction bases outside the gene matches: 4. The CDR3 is CASSPVGLAGAKNIQYF. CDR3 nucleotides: TGTGCCAGCTCACCGGTTGGACTAGCGGGAGCCAAAAACATTCAGTACTTC.

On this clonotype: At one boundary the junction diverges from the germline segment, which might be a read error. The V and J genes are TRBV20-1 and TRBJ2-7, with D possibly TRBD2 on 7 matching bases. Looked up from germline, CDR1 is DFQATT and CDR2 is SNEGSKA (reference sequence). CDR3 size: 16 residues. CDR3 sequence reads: CSATPGASSGSSEQYF. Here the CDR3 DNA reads TGCAGTGCTACCCCGGGGGCTTCTAGCGGCTCCTCCGAGCAGTACTTC.

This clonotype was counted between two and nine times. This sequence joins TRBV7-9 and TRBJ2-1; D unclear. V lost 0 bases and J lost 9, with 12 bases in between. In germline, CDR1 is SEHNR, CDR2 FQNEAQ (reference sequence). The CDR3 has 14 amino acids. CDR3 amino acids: CASSLALTRSEQFF. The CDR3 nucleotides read TGTGCCAGCAGCTTAGCGCTGACACGCAGTGAGCAGTTCTTC.

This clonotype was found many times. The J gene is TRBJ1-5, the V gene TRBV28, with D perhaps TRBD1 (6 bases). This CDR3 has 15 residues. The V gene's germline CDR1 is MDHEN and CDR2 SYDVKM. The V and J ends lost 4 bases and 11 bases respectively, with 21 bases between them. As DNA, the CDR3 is TGTGCCAGCAGTTACTCAGGGGCGGGTGTTCGGACCCAGCATTTT. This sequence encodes CASSYSGAGVRTQHF.

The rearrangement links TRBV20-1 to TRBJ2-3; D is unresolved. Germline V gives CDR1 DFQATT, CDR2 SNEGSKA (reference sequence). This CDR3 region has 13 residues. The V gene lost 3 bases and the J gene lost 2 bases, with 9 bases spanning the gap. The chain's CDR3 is CSASASLTDTQYF. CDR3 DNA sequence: TGCAGTGCTAGCGCCTCCCTCACAGATACGCAGTATTTT.

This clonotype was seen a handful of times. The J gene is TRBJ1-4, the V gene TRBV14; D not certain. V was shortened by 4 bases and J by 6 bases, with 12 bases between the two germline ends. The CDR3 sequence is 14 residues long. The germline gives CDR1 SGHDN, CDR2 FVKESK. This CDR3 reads CASSPRGPDEKLFF. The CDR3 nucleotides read TGTGCCAGCAGCCCCCGAGGTCCGGATGAAAAACTGTTTTTT.